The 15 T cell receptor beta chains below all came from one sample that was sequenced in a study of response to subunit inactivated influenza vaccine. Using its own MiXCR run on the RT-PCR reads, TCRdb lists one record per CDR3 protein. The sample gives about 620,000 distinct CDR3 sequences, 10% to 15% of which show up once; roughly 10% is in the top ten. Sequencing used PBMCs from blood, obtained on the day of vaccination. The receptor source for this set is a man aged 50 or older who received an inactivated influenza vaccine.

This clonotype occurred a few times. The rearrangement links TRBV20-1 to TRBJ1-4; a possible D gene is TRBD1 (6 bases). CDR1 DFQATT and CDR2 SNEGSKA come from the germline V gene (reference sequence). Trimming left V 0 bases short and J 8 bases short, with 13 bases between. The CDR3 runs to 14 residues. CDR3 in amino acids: CSAREAGAWEKLFF. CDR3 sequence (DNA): TGCAGTGCTAGAGAAGCGGGGGCCTGGGAAAAACTGTTTTTT.

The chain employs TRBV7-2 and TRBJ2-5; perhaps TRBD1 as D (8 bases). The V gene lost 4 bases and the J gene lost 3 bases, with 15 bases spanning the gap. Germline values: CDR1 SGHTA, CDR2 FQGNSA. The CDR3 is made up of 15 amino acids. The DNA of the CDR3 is TGTGCCAGCAGCTGGGGAACAGGGGGGGAAGAGACCCAGTACTTC. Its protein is CASSWGTGGEETQYF.

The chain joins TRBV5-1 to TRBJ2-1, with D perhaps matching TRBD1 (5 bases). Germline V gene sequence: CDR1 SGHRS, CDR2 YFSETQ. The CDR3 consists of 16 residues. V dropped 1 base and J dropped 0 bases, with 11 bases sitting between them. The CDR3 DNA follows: TGCGCCAGCAGCTTGACCGGGCAGGGCTCCTACAATGAGCAGTTCTTC. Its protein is CASSLTGQGSYNEQFF.

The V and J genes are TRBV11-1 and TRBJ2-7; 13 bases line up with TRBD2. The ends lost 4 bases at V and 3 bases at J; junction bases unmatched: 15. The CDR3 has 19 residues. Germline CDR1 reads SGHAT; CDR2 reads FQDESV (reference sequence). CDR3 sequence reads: CASSSGQGETSGRYYEQYF. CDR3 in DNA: TGTGCCAGCAGCTCAGGACAGGGGGAGACTAGCGGGAGGTACTACGAGCAGTACTTC.

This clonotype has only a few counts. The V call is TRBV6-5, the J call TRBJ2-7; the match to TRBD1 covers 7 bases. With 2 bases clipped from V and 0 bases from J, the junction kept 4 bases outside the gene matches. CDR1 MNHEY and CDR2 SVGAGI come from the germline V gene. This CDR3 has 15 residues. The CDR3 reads CASSYKGARSYEQYF. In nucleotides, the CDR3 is TGTGCCAGCAGTTACAAGGGGGCCCGCTCCTACGAGCAGTACTTC.

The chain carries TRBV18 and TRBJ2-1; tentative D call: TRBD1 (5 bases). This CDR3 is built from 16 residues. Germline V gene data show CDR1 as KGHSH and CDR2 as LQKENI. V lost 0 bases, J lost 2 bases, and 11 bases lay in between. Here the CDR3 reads CASSPPMAGTYNEQFF. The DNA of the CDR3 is TGTGCCAGCTCACCACCTATGGCAGGGACCTACAATGAGCAGTTCTTC. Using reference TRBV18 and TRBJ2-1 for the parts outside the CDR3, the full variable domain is NAGVMQNPRHLVRRRGQEARLRCSPMKGHSHVYWYRQLPEEGLKFMVYLQKENIIDESGMPKERFSAEFPKEGPSILRIQQVVRGDSAAYFCASSPPMAGTYNEQFFGPGTRLTVL.

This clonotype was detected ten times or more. The CDR3: CASRASGRMYNEQFF. The DNA of the CDR3 is TGTGCCAGCAGGGCTAGCGGGAGGATGTACAATGAGCAGTTCTTC. The chain has TRBV27 and TRBJ2-1, with 11 positions matching TRBD2. After removal of 6 bases from V and 4 bases from J, the junction contained 5 bases not matched to a gene. CDR1 MNHEY and CDR2 SMNVEV come from the germline V gene (reference sequence). The CDR3 loop spans 15 amino acids.

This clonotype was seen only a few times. CDR3 sequence (DNA): TGTGCCAGCAGTTTAGCGCTCCCAGGGGGAATCTACTCTGGGGCCAACGTCCTGACTTTC. Translated: CASSLALPGGIYSGANVLTF. V and J are TRBV12-3 or TRBV12-4 and TRBJ2-6; 7 bases line up with TRBD1. V was pared by 0 bases and J by 0 bases, with 11 bases of the junction left unmatched. The CDR3 sequence is 20 residues long.

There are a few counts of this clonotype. The CDR3 is CASTTPPDKSPFF. In DNA form, the CDR3 reads TGTGCCAGCACCACGCCCCCGGACAAAAGCCCTTTCTTT. The chain employs TRBV6-2 or TRBV6-3 and TRBJ1-1; TRBD1 is a possible D gene (5 bases). Per germline, CDR1 MNHEY and CDR2 SVGEGT. This CDR3 comprises 13 residues. With 7 bases removed from V and 12 bases from J, the gap between germline ends came to 21 bases.

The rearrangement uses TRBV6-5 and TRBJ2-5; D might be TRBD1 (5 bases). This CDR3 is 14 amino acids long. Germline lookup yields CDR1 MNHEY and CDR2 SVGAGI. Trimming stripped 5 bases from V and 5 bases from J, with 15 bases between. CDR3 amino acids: CASSLQENFETQYF. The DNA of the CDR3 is TGTGCCAGCAGTCTACAGGAAAATTTCGAGACCCAGTACTTC.

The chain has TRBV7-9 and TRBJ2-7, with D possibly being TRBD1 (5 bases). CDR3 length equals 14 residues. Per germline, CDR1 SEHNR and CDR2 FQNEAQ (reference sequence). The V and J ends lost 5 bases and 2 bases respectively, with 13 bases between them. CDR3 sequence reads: CASSGADGTYEQYF. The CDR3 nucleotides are TGTGCCAGCAGCGGGGCGGACGGAACCTACGAGCAGTACTTC.

The CDR3 DNA follows: TGTGCCAGCAGTTTATGGTCCCCCTGGCGCGGGGGGCGGGAGACCCAGTACTTC. It is translated as CASSLWSPWRGGRETQYF. The rearrangement links TRBV12-3 or TRBV12-4 to TRBJ2-5; 8 bases are a match to TRBD2. The CDR3 totals 18 residues. J gave up 5 bases and V 2 bases, and 16 bases lay outside the gene matches.

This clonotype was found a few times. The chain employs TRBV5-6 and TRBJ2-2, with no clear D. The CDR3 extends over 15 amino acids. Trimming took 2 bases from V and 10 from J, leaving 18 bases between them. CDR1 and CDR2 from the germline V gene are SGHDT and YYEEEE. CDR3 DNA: TGTGCCAGCAGCTTCGGGCCTGGAGCAAAGCAGGAGCTGTTTTTT. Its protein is CASSFGPGAKQELFF.

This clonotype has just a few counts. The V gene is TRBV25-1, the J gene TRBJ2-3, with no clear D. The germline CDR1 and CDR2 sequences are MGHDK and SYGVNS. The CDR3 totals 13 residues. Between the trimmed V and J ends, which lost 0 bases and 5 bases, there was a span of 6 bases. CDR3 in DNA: TGTGCCAGCAGTGAATATGGGATAGATACGCAGTATTTT. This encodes CASSEYGIDTQYF.

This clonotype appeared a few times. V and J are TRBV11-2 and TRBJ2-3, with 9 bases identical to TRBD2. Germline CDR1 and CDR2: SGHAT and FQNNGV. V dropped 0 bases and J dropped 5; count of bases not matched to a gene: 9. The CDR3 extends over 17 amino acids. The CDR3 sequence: CASSLEVTSGGRDTQYF. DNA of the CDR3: TGTGCCAGCAGCTTAGAAGTGACTAGCGGAGGGAGAGATACGCAGTATTTT.